The 24 T cell receptor beta chains given below trace back to one sample, sequenced in a study of OX40 agonist ivuxolimab in advanced cancers. Receptors were amplified or captured by the immunoSEQ multiplex PCR assay. In its TCRdb copy, this immuneACCESS table keeps in-frame sequences only and misses some clones. Where compared with another copy, unresolved V genes explain less than half of these, and the others have no known cause. The sample table holds some 45,000 clones, of which less than 90% were seen once. The ten top clones hold approximately 5.1% of the sample. Sequenced here: CD4+ or CD8+ T cells sorted from blood, sampled in a trial of the OX40 agonist ivuxolimab. Source of these receptors: an adult with an advanced solid tumor such as melanoma, head and neck, liver or kidney cancer.

The genes are TRBV4-1 and TRBJ1-3, with D possibly matching TRBD1 (6 bases). Trimming took 3 bases from V and 0 from J, leaving 12 bases between them. Germline CDR1 reads MGHRA; CDR2 reads YSYEKL. The CDR3 totals 16 residues. CDR3 DNA: TGCGCCAGCAGCCATGGACAGCCGGTCTCTGGAAACACCATATATTTT. Translating it yields CASSHGQPVSGNTIYF.

Here the CDR3 DNA reads TGCGCCAGCAGCCAGGGATCTTGGACAGGGGCTGGAAACACCATATATTTT. Translation: CASSQGSWTGAGNTIYF. The chain has TRBV4-1 and TRBJ1-3; TRBD1 agrees at 9 bases. Germline loops: CDR1 MGHRA, CDR2 YSYEKL. V shed 3 bases, J shed 2 bases, and the junction held 8 bases outside the gene matches. There are 17 residues in the CDR3.

This chain connects TRBV18 to TRBJ2-7, with D perhaps matching TRBD2 (7 bases). The CDR3 has 16 amino acids. V gave up 2 bases and J gave up 5 bases, with 19 bases separating them. Germline CDR1 and CDR2: KGHSH and LQKENI. The CDR3 coding sequence is TGTGCCAGCTCACCAAGGGGGGCAGCGGGGTTCCACGAGCAGTACTTC. Protein product: CASSPRGAAGFHEQYF.

The chain links TRBV14 to TRBJ2-5, with TRBD1 matching 7 bases. The J call may be faulty, since TRBJ2-7 better matches the DNA end. Per germline, CDR1 SGHDN and CDR2 FVKESK. The CDR3 runs to 13 residues. CDR3 amino acids: CASRLRGTYEQYF. CDR3 coding DNA: TGTGCCAGCAGGCTCAGGGGGACCTACGAGCAGTACTTC.

For the CDR3, the DNA is TGTGCCAGCAGTCCACTTAGCGGGATTCGATCAGATACGCAGTATTTT. This encodes CASSPLSGIRSDTQYF. The J gene is TRBJ2-3, the V gene TRBV27, with TRBD2 matching 8 bases. With V trimmed by 5 bases and J by 4 bases, 11 bases remained unmatched. The CDR3 length is 16 residues. The germline V gene has CDR1 MNHEY and CDR2 SMNVEV (reference sequence).

V usage is TRBV28 and J usage is TRBJ1-5, with D possibly being TRBD1 (5 bases). Germline CDR1 MDHEN, CDR2 SYDVKM. Deletions cut 5 bases from V and 9 bases from J, with 20 bases between. This CDR3 has 15 residues. CDR3 residues: CASSPTLGGRMPQHF. CDR3 bases: TGTGCCAGCAGTCCCACTCTGGGGGGAAGGATGCCCCAGCATTTT.

This chain connects TRBV14 to TRBJ1-1; D remains ambiguous. Germline CDR1 and CDR2: SGHDN and FVKESK. The CDR3 runs 16 residues. V was cut by 0 bases and J by 6 bases, with 17 bases left in between. The CDR3 DNA is TGTGCCAGCAGCCAAGATATGCAAGACTTTACCTCTGAAGCTTTCTTT. As protein: CASSQDMQDFTSEAFF.

V usage is TRBV5-1 and J usage is TRBJ1-1; D is uncertain. This CDR3 has 16 residues. Trimming pared 4 bases from V and 1 base from J, leaving 17 bases between. Germline V gives CDR1 SGHRS, CDR2 YFSETQ. CDR3 residues: CASSLLSLDQNTEAFF. In DNA form, the CDR3 reads TGCGCCAGCAGCCTCCTTTCTCTAGACCAGAACACTGAAGCTTTCTTT. The whole variable domain, filled in from reference TRBV5-1 and TRBJ1-1, reads KAGVTQTPRYLIKTRGQQVTLSCSPISGHRSVSWYQQTPGQGLQFLFEYFSETQRNKGNFPGRFSGRQFSNSRSEMNVSTLELGDSALYLCASSLLSLDQNTEAFFGQGTRLTVV.

The V call is TRBV23-1, the J call TRBJ1-2; D perhaps matches TRBD1 (5 bases). TRBV23-1 is given ORF status, its function remaining uncertain. The CDR3 has 15 amino acids. V lost 5 bases to trimming and J lost 3 bases, with 16 bases between them. The CDR3 coding sequence is TGCGCCAGCAGTAGGACACTGGGAGGGGACTATGGCTACACCTTC. It codes for CASSRTLGGDYGYTF.

The chain links TRBV15 to TRBJ2-7; 8 bases line up with TRBD1. Per the germline V gene, CDR1 is LNHNV and CDR2 is YYDKDF (reference sequence). The ends lost 5 bases at V and 4 bases at J; junction bases unmatched: 13. The CDR3 extends over 16 amino acids. CDR3 DNA sequence: TGTGCCACCAGCGGCCGACAGGGGTCCCTACTATACGAGCAGTACTTC. It encodes CATSGRQGSLLYEQYF.

The V and J genes are TRBV5-1 and TRBJ1-1; possible D gene TRBD1, 6 bases. Trimming removed 5 bases at V and 2 bases at J, with 19 bases between. The CDR3 runs 16 residues. In germline, CDR1 is SGHRS, CDR2 YFSETQ. The CDR3 DNA follows: TGCGCCAGCAGTATCGTTAGTGGGGGCCCCAACACTGAAGCTTTCTTT. Translation gives CASSIVSGGPNTEAFF.

The genes are TRBV29-1 and TRBJ1-2; TRBD1 might be the D (6 bases). Germline CDR1 and CDR2: SQVTM and ANQGSEA. With 7 bases removed from V and 2 bases from J, the gap between germline ends came to 11 bases. The CDR3 totals 12 residues. The CDR3 DNA is TGCAGCGCATGGACAGCCAACTATGGCTACACCTTC. Its protein product is CSAWTANYGYTF.

The chain uses TRBV6-5 and TRBJ2-7; D not certain. V lost 7 bases and J lost 0, with 10 bases in between. CDR3 length: 13 residues. Germline loops: CDR1 MNHEY, CDR2 SVGAGI. The CDR3 DNA follows: TGTGCCAGCACCGGCCCTGCCTCCTACGAGCAGTACTTC. Protein product: CASTGPASYEQYF.

The rearrangement links TRBV6-6 to TRBJ1-5; TRBD1 might be the D (5 bases). The CDR3 extends over 14 amino acids. Trimming removed 8 bases at V and 7 bases at J, with 18 bases between. Germline assignment: CDR1 MNHNY and CDR2 SVGAGI (reference sequence). CDR3 bases: TGTGCCAGCCGAAAGGGAGGGGCGGAGCAGCCCCAGCATTTT. Protein sequence: CASRKGGAEQPQHF.

This clone was seen just once. The chain joins TRBV19 to TRBJ2-7; 8 nucleotides agree with TRBD2. This CDR3 contains 16 residues. The V segment lost 3 bases and the J segment 0 bases; nucleotides outside the gene matches: 7. Germline lookup yields CDR1 LNHDA and CDR2 SQIVND (reference sequence). CDR3 sequence: CASSIRTSLSSYEQYF. In nucleotides, the CDR3 is TGTGCCAGTAGTATCAGGACTAGCTTGAGCTCCTACGAGCAGTACTTC. The full variable domain, with the rest looked up from reference TRBV19 and TRBJ2-7, is DGGITQSPKYLFRKEGQNVTLSCEQNLNHDAMYWYRQDPGQGLRLIYYSQIVNDFQKGDIAEGYSVSREKKESFPLTVTSAQKNPTAFYLCASSIRTSLSSYEQYFGPGTRLTVT.

The chain couples TRBV30 to TRBJ2-2, with unresolved D. Deletions cut 4 bases from V and 7 bases from J, with 13 bases between. The CDR3 loop spans 13 amino acids. Looked up from germline, CDR1 is GTSNPN and CDR2 is SVGIG (reference sequence). CDR3 residues: CAWTTFLGGELFF. The CDR3 DNA reads TGTGCCTGGACTACATTTCTCGGCGGGGAGCTGTTTTTT.

The J gene is TRBJ1-5, the V gene TRBV19; 8 nucleotides match TRBD1. CDR1 and CDR2 from the germline V gene are LNHDA and SQIVND (reference sequence). The CDR3 covers 15 residues. The junction had 12 bases not matched to a gene; V was cut back by 8 bases and J by 6 bases. The CDR3 DNA reads as TGTGCCAGTGCAGGACAGGGCTTGGGGGGTCAGCCCCAGCATTTT. It yields the protein CASAGQGLGGQPQHF.

The V gene is TRBV10-3, the J gene TRBJ1-1; the D is unclear. The V and J ends lost 6 bases and 2 bases respectively, with 10 bases between them. Germline V gene sequence: CDR1 ENHRY, CDR2 SYGVKD. The CDR3 contains 13 residues. CDR3 DNA: TGTGCCATCAGGACCACAGATAACACTGAAGCTTTCTTT. Translating gives CAIRTTDNTEAFF.

The chain uses TRBV28 and TRBJ1-1; the D gene is possibly TRBD1 (6 bases). CDR1 is MDHEN and CDR2 is SYDVKM in the germline V gene. The V end was cut by 6 bases, the J end by 2 bases, with 13 bases between. The CDR3 extends over 14 amino acids. This CDR3 is CASRNREYNTEAFF. CDR3 DNA sequence: TGTGCCAGCAGGAACAGGGAATATAACACTGAAGCTTTCTTT. Drawing the rest from reference TRBV28 and TRBJ1-1, the complete variable domain is DVKVTQSSRYLVKRTGEKVFLECVQDMDHENMFWYRQDPGLGLRLIYFSYDVKMKEKGDIPEGYSVSREKKERFSLILESASTNQTSMYLCASRNREYNTEAFFGQGTRLTVV.

This clone was detected only once. This chain joins TRBV5-1 and TRBJ1-4, with no clear D. With 4 bases removed from V and 8 bases from J, the gap between germline ends came to 15 bases. The CDR3 has 14 residues. The germline gives CDR1 SGHRS, CDR2 YFSETQ. CDR3 residues: CASSPRGSMEKLFF. CDR3 sequence (DNA): TGCGCCAGCAGCCCGCGAGGGTCGATGGAAAAACTGTTTTTT.

The rearrangement joins TRBV6-5 to TRBJ1-1; D unclear. This CDR3 spans 14 amino acids. V dropped 8 bases and J dropped 1 base, with 14 bases sitting between them. Germline V CDR1 and CDR2: MNHEY, SVGAGI. CDR3 DNA: TGTGCCAGCTCTTCAACTCGGGGGAACACTGAAGCTTTCTTT. Its translation: CASSSTRGNTEAFF.

The gene calls are TRBV28 and TRBJ2-3; 7 positions match TRBD2. The ends lost 4 bases at V and 0 bases at J; junction bases unmatched: 7. This CDR3 spans 16 amino acids. Germline V gene sequence: CDR1 MDHEN, CDR2 SYDVKM. The CDR3 DNA follows: TGTGCCAGCAGTTATCCTAGCGGTGGGAGCACAGATACGCAGTATTTT. Protein: CASSYPSGGSTDTQYF.

The chain employs TRBV5-1 and TRBJ1-3; D call uncertain. The germline V and J ends were trimmed by 0 bases and 0 bases, with 4 bases remaining between them. Germline CDR1 is SGHRS and CDR2 is YFSETQ. The CDR3 covers 14 residues. CDR3 sequence reads: CASSLESSGNTIYF. The CDR3 coding sequence is TGCGCCAGCAGCTTGGAGAGCTCTGGAAACACCATATATTTT.

In this sample, this clone turned up once. V usage is TRBV5-4 and J usage is TRBJ2-7; the D gene is possibly TRBD1 (5 bases). Trimming stripped 3 bases from V and 0 bases from J, with 10 bases between. Germline values: CDR1 SGHNT, CDR2 YYREEE (reference sequence). The CDR3 runs to 14 residues. The CDR3 loop is CASSSGASSYEQYF. The CDR3 DNA reads TGTGCCAGCAGCTCTGGGGCTAGCTCCTACGAGCAGTACTTC.